Below, 23 T cell receptor beta chains from the same sample are listed, as sequenced in a study of T cell responses to AZD1222 COVID-19 vaccine. Sequenced by immunoSEQ multiplex PCR; TCRdb stores in-frame clones only, minus some. The sample holds 80,000 or so clones, 85% to 95% seen once. Sequences were derived from peripheral blood, sampled on day 0 of AZD1222 vaccination. These receptors all come from an adult in good health.

This clone was seen a few times. This rearrangement joins TRBV5-4 to TRBJ1-5; D not resolved. CDR1 is SGHNT, CDR2 YYREEE, per germline (reference sequence). CDR3 length: 16 amino acids. V was clipped by 4 bases and J by 1 base, with 15 bases between them. CDR3 bases: TGTGCCAGCAGCCTGGACGGCAGTCTAAGCAATCAGCCCCAGCATTTT. This codes for CASSLDGSLSNQPQHF.

The chain couples TRBV5-1 to TRBJ2-7; 8 nucleotides align to TRBD2. Germline V gives CDR1 SGHRS, CDR2 YFSETQ. V dropped 5 bases and J dropped 1; count of bases not matched to a gene: 2. The CDR3 runs 13 residues. Here the CDR3 reads CASSSGGSYEQYF. The CDR3 nucleotides are TGCGCCAGCAGTTCGGGAGGGTCCTACGAGCAGTACTTC. The variable domain in full, completed from reference TRBV5-1 and TRBJ2-7, reads KAGVTQTPRYLIKTRGQQVTLSCSPISGHRSVSWYQQTPGQGLQFLFEYFSETQRNKGNFPGRFSGRQFSNSRSEMNVSTLELGDSALYLCASSSGGSYEQYFGPGTRLTVT.

This clone was seen once. This chain connects TRBV10-3 to TRBJ1-6, with D tentatively TRBD1 (5 bases). CDR1 is ENHRY, CDR2 SYGVKD, per germline. There are 15 residues in the CDR3. This CDR3 reads CASKRGADYNSPLHF. The DNA for the CDR3 is TGTGCTTCGAAAAGGGGCGCTGACTATAATTCACCCCTCCACTTT.

The chain links TRBV5-1 to TRBJ2-5; D may correspond to TRBD1 or TRBD2 (5 bases each). V gave up 0 bases and J gave up 1 base, with 13 bases separating them. The CDR3 loop spans 16 amino acids. Germline CDR1 reads SGHRS; CDR2 reads YFSETQ. The CDR3 coding sequence is TGCGCCAGCAGCTTGGCCATCGGGGCCTTCCAAGAGACCCAGTACTTC. It codes for CASSLAIGAFQETQYF.

V and J are TRBV24-1 and TRBJ2-6; D unresolved. CDR3 length: 15 amino acids. The V and J ends lost 4 bases and 5 bases respectively, with 11 bases between them. Germline V CDR1 and CDR2: KGHDR, SFDVKD. CDR3 region: CATSDSGRRANVLTF. The DNA for the CDR3 is TGTGCCACCAGTGACTCCGGACGGAGGGCCAACGTCCTGACTTTC.

The V call is TRBV15, the J call TRBJ1-6; 9 nucleotides line up with TRBD1. Germline V gene data show CDR1 as LNHNV and CDR2 as YYDKDF (reference sequence). There are 15 residues in the CDR3. With 1 base clipped from V and 13 bases from J, the junction kept 8 bases outside the gene matches. The DNA for the CDR3 is TGTGCCACCAGCAGAGGGACAGGGGCCCCTAGGCCCCTCCACTTT. Protein sequence: CATSRGTGAPRPLHF.

The rearrangement links TRBV7-2 to TRBJ1-5, with 7 bases fitting TRBD1. There are 15 residues in the CDR3. Germline CDR1 SGHTA, CDR2 FQGNSA. V lost 5 bases and J lost 3; bases outside the gene matches: 7. The CDR3: CASSRSGTDNQPQHF. In DNA form, the CDR3 reads TGTGCCAGCAGCCGTTCCGGGACAGACAATCAGCCCCAGCATTTT.

CDR3: CASTQAANTGELFF. The CDR3 region has the DNA TGTGCCAGCACTCAAGCAGCGAACACCGGGGAGCTGTTTTTT. The V and J genes are TRBV18 and TRBJ2-2, with D uncertain. V lost 8 bases and J 0 bases, leaving 10 bases between the germline ends. This CDR3 has 14 residues. Germline CDR1 and CDR2: KGHSH and LQKENI.

J is TRBJ1-1 and V is TRBV30; a weak D match, TRBD1 (6 bases). This CDR3 has 15 amino acids. The ends were cut back, 5 bases at V and 0 bases at J, with 16 bases in the middle. Per germline, CDR1 GTSNPN and CDR2 SVGIG (reference sequence). CDR3 sequence reads: CAWAYPGGMNTEAFF. The CDR3 coding sequence is TGTGCCTGGGCTTACCCCGGGGGCATGAACACTGAAGCTTTCTTT.

The rearrangement joins TRBV6-1 to TRBJ1-3, with 8 bases identical to TRBD1. Germline V gene sequence: CDR1 MNHNS, CDR2 SASEGT. Trimming removed 2 bases from V and 4 bases from J; junction bases left unmatched: 4. This CDR3 has 15 amino acids. DNA for the CDR3: TGTGCCAGCAGTGAACAAAGGACAGGGGGAAACACCATATATTTT. Translated: CASSEQRTGGNTIYF.

The rearrangement links TRBV5-1 to TRBJ1-1; D uncertain. This CDR3 region has 13 residues. With 4 bases removed from V and 0 bases from J, the gap between germline ends came to 7 bases. CDR1 is SGHRS and CDR2 is YFSETQ in the germline V gene. CDR3 bases: TGCGCCAGCAGCCCGTTGATGAACACTGAAGCTTTCTTT. This translates into CASSPLMNTEAFF.

The rearrangement uses TRBV19 and TRBJ1-5, with 10 bases lining up with TRBD1. Unmatched junction bases numbered 8, after V lost 5 bases and J lost 4 bases. The germline V gene has CDR1 LNHDA and CDR2 SQIVND (reference sequence). The CDR3 contains 16 residues. CDR3: CASSGWDRGINQPQHF. CDR3 nucleotide sequence: TGTGCCAGTAGTGGCTGGGACAGGGGAATTAATCAGCCCCAGCATTTT.

V usage is TRBV5-5 and J usage is TRBJ2-4; the D is unclear. The germline V gene has CDR1 SGHKS and CDR2 YYEKEE (reference sequence). V was clipped by 0 bases and J by 0 bases, with 4 bases between them. The CDR3 length is 14 residues. The CDR3 reads CASSLDTAKNIQYF. In DNA form, the CDR3 reads TGTGCCAGCAGCTTGGACACAGCCAAAAACATTCAGTACTTC.

Remarks on this clone: The junction departs from germline at one end; a sequencing error may be responsible. V usage is TRBV6-2 or TRBV6-3 and J usage is TRBJ1-5; D is possibly TRBD1 (5 bases). The CDR3 length is 14 residues. Germline lookup yields CDR1 MNHEY and CDR2 SVGEGT. CDR3 bases: TGTGCCAGCAGTGACTCAGACAGCCCCTGGCCCCAGCATTTT. Translating gives CASSDSDSPWPQHF.

The CDR3 region is CAIRPGTVPNQPQHF. Written as DNA, the CDR3 is TGTGCCATCAGACCCGGGACGGTACCTAATCAGCCCCAGCATTTT. The chain recombines TRBV10-3 with TRBJ1-5, with D perhaps matching TRBD1 (5 bases). This CDR3 is 15 amino acids long. Trimming took 6 bases from V and 4 from J, leaving 16 bases between them. Germline V gives CDR1 ENHRY, CDR2 SYGVKD.

The V gene is TRBV4-1, the J gene TRBJ1-3; D perhaps matches TRBD1 (5 bases). This CDR3 region has 16 residues. Deletions cut 0 bases from V and 0 bases from J, with 9 bases between. Germline lookup yields CDR1 MGHRA and CDR2 YSYEKL. Here the CDR3 reads CASSQERGSSGNTIYF. In DNA, the CDR3 is TGCGCCAGCAGCCAAGAACGGGGGTCCTCTGGAAACACCATATATTTT.

The rearrangement uses TRBV19 and TRBJ2-3; 7 nucleotides align to TRBD2. CDR3 length: 16 residues. The V and J ends lost 6 bases and 1 base, in that order; junction bases with no gene match: 10. Germline lookup yields CDR1 LNHDA and CDR2 SQIVND (reference sequence). The CDR3 DNA reads TGTGCCAGTAGCCCGGGGCGGGGGTTGGGCACAGATACGCAGTATTTT. Its translation is CASSPGRGLGTDTQYF.

The chain combines TRBV6-5 with TRBJ1-4; 8 bases map to TRBD1. The CDR3 extends over 15 amino acids. V shed 0 bases, J shed 8 bases, and the junction held 5 bases outside the gene matches. Germline-derived CDR1 and CDR2 are MNHEY and SVGAGI. CDR3 loop: CASSYSAGGREKLFF. The DNA for the CDR3 is TGTGCCAGCAGTTACTCGGCAGGGGGCAGGGAAAAACTGTTTTTT.

The V and J genes are TRBV4-2 and TRBJ1-6, with D maybe TRBD1 (5 bases). Germline V gene data show CDR1 as LGHNA and CDR2 as YNFKEQ. The CDR3 has 17 residues. Trimming stripped 0 bases from V and 0 bases from J, with 9 bases between. CDR3 sequence reads: CASSQDRQSSYNSPLHF. The CDR3 nucleotides read TGTGCCAGCAGCCAAGATAGACAGAGCTCCTATAATTCACCCCTCCACTTT.

This chain joins TRBV30 and TRBJ2-3; D is tentatively TRBD1 or TRBD2 (7 bases each). The germline V and J ends were trimmed by 2 bases and 1 base, with 19 bases remaining between them. This CDR3 comprises 17 residues. The germline gives CDR1 GTSNPN, CDR2 SVGIG (reference sequence). The CDR3 spells CAWSLGTTGRGTDTQYF. DNA of the CDR3: TGTGCCTGGAGTCTTGGGACGACAGGGAGGGGCACAGATACGCAGTATTTT.

The gene calls are TRBV28 and TRBJ2-3, with 15 bases aligning to TRBD2. This CDR3 is 15 amino acids long. Trimming at V came to 8 bases and at J to 5 bases, leaving 5 bases not matched to a gene. Germline V CDR1 and CDR2: MDHEN, SYDVKM. The CDR3 bases are TGTGCCAGCGGACTAGCGGGGGGGCCGAAAGATACGCAGTATTTT. Translation gives CASGLAGGPKDTQYF.

The J gene is TRBJ1-5, the V gene TRBV27; no reliable D call. Deletions cut 5 bases from V and 6 bases from J, with 14 bases between. The CDR3 extends over 14 amino acids. CDR1 and CDR2 (germline): MNHEY, SMNVEV (reference sequence). The CDR3 bases are TGTGCCAGCAGTATAAGACAAGGCGGTCAGCCCCAGCATTTT. Translating gives CASSIRQGGQPQHF.

This chain links TRBV3-1 (or the pseudogene TRBV3-2) with TRBJ1-3; the D is unclear. Germline V lookup: CDR1 LGHDT, CDR2 YNNKEL (reference sequence). The CDR3 is 12 amino acids. V lost 3 bases and J lost 3, with 3 bases in between. In DNA, the CDR3 is TGTGCCAGCAGCCAGGTTGGAAACACCATATATTTT. Encoded protein: CASSQVGNTIYF.